The 15 T cell receptor beta chains below come from one sample, sequenced in a study of T cells in Graves' hyperthyroidism and ophthalmopathy (dated by TCRdb to about 2019). Libraries came from multiplex PCR. Instrument used: Illumina HiSeq 2000. TCR beta CDR3 regions were amplified from RNA transcripts. The first round of RT-PCR for the TCR CDR3 was performed with the HTBI primer set and the Qiagen OneStep RT-PCR kit. Clones were called with MiXCR by TCRdb after fastp trimmed the public reads at Q25, and only in-frame beta chains were retained. One record per CDR3 amino acid sequence lists the most common genes and DNA. The sample profile shows 550,000 to 700,000 distinct CDR3 sequences; about 45% of them were found once. The ten largest make up 15% to 20% of the sample. The sequenced material came from peripheral blood or thyroid tissue (not recorded which). The receptors originated from an adult woman with Graves' disease, either hyperthyroidism or ophthalmopathy (not recorded which).

The rearrangement links TRBV7-2 to TRBJ2-5; no reliable D call. Trimming took 0 bases from V and 5 from J, leaving 13 bases between them. This CDR3 spans 15 amino acids. Germline CDR1 is SGHTA and CDR2 is FQGNSA. The DNA of the CDR3 is TGTGCCAGCAGCTTAGCGGGCGGCATCGGGGAGACCCAGTACTTC. Encoded protein: CASSLAGGIGETQYF.

This chain uses TRBV20-1 with TRBJ1-4, with a possible D match to TRBD1 (5 bases). This CDR3 comprises 14 residues. The germline V gene has CDR1 DFQATT and CDR2 SNEGSKA (reference sequence). V gave up 1 base and J gave up 5 bases, with 11 bases separating them. CDR3 DNA sequence: TGCAGTGCTAGAGGGGTACAGGCGAATGAAAAACTGTTTTTT. Translation: CSARGVQANEKLFF.

This clonotype was recorded many times. The CDR3 DNA is TGCGCCAGCAGCTTGGGCCTAGCGGGAGTAGGAGAGACCCAGTACTTC. Translation gives CASSLGLAGVGETQYF. The J gene is TRBJ2-5, the V gene TRBV5-1; 10 bases line up with TRBD2. The CDR3 loop spans 16 amino acids. V was clipped by 0 bases and J by 4 bases; unmatched bases: 6. Per the germline V gene, CDR1 is SGHRS and CDR2 is YFSETQ.

V is TRBV28 and J is TRBJ2-7, with D perhaps TRBD1 or TRBD2 (7 bases each). Germline CDR1 reads MDHEN; CDR2 reads SYDVKM. There are 15 residues in the CDR3. Trimming took off 5 bases at V and 3 bases at J, with 17 bases between the two ends. The CDR3, as DNA: TGTGCCAGCAGTCCCGCAGGGGGGGGCCTCTACGAGCAGTACTTC. This codes for CASSPAGGGLYEQYF. Based on the CDR3 plus reference TRBV28 and TRBJ2-7, the full variable domain is DVKVTQSSRYLVKRTGEKVFLECVQDMDHENMFWYRQDPGLGLRLIYFSYDVKMKEKGDIPEGYSVSREKKERFSLILESASTNQTSMYLCASSPAGGGLYEQYFGPGTRLTVT.

V gene TRBV9 combines with J gene TRBJ2-1, with TRBD1 as a possible D gene (5 bases). Deletions cut 5 bases from V and 8 bases from J, with 11 bases between. Germline CDR1 is SGDLS and CDR2 is YYNGEE. The CDR3 has 12 residues. DNA of the CDR3: TGTGCCAGCAGAGGGGTATCCGATGAGCAGTTCTTC. Translation: CASRGVSDEQFF.

The J gene is TRBJ1-3, the V gene TRBV7-9, with a weak D call TRBD1 (6 bases). This CDR3 has 18 residues. Trimming pared 2 bases from V and 7 bases from J, leaving 24 bases between. Germline CDR1 is SEHNR and CDR2 is FQNEAQ (reference sequence). This CDR3 reads CASSLSGAGGTVGNTIYF. CDR3 sequence (DNA): TGTGCCAGCAGCTTATCGGGGGCGGGGGGCACCGTTGGGAACACCATATATTTT.

The chain links TRBV7-9 to TRBJ2-5, with 9 bases matching TRBD1. Germline V lookup: CDR1 SEHNR, CDR2 FQNEAQ (reference sequence). CDR3 length: 17 amino acids. V lost 7 bases, J lost 3 bases, and 15 bases stayed unmatched. The CDR3 bases are TGTGCCAGCAAAGCTTCTTTAGAGGGGGACAGGGAAGAGACCCAGTACTTC. Encoded protein: CASKASLEGDREETQYF.

This clonotype has more than one count but fewer than ten. The J gene is TRBJ2-7, the V gene TRBV7-9; tentative D call: TRBD2 (6 bases). The germline V and J ends were trimmed by 2 bases and 0 bases, with 11 bases remaining between them. Germline V CDR1 and CDR2: SEHNR, FQNEAQ (reference sequence). The CDR3 is 15 amino acids. The CDR3 nucleotides read TGTGCCAGCAGCTTAATGGCGGGGTACTCCTACGAGCAGTACTTC. Protein: CASSLMAGYSYEQYF.

Note on this clonotype: The junction shows a germline mismatch at one end, possibly a read error. This sequence joins TRBV15 and TRBJ1-4; D remains ambiguous. The CDR3 has 15 residues. Germline CDR1 and CDR2: LNHNV and YYDKDF (reference sequence). CDR3 sequence (DNA): TGTGCCGCCAGCAGCCTTGGGAGGGTTGAGGAAAAACTGTTTTTT. This translates into CAASSLGRVEEKLFF.

There are many counts of this clonotype. V and J are TRBV6-5 and TRBJ1-3; D call uncertain. V was trimmed by 0 bases and J by 2 bases, leaving 11 bases between them. CDR3 length: 16 amino acids. Germline CDR1 and CDR2: MNHEY and SVGAGI. The DNA for the CDR3 is TGTGCCAGCAGTTACTCCCCTGGAACCGCTGGAAACACCATATATTTT. Translated: CASSYSPGTAGNTIYF.

The rearrangement joins TRBV7-9 to TRBJ2-2; possibly TRBD2 for D (5 bases). The CDR3 sequence is 16 residues long. Trimming shortened V by 3 bases and J by 0 bases, and 11 bases separated the two germline ends. The V gene's germline CDR1 is SEHNR and CDR2 FQNEAQ (reference sequence). CDR3: CASSFAGPTNTGELFF. The CDR3 region has the DNA TGTGCCAGCAGCTTTGCGGGTCCTACGAACACCGGGGAGCTGTTTTTT. Drawing the rest from reference TRBV7-9 and TRBJ2-2, the complete variable domain is DTGVSQNPRHKITKRGQNVTFRCDPISEHNRLYWYRQTLGQGPEFLTYFQNEAQLEKSRLLSDRFSAERPKGSFSTLEIQRTEQGDSAMYLCASSFAGPTNTGELFFGEGSRLTVL.

The V and J genes are TRBV7-2 and TRBJ2-3; TRBD1 matches at 7 bases. Unmatched junction bases numbered 8, after V lost 6 bases and J lost 2 bases. CDR3 length: 15 amino acids. In germline, CDR1 is SGHTA, CDR2 FQGNSA. The CDR3 loop is CASRLQGEHTDTQYF. The CDR3 DNA follows: TGTGCCAGCAGACTTCAGGGGGAACACACAGATACGCAGTATTTT.

This clonotype has only one observation. CDR3 region: CASRGTGEITEAFF. The CDR3 region has the DNA TGTGCCAGCAGGGGGACAGGGGAGATCACTGAAGCTTTCTTT. This chain joins TRBV24-1 and TRBJ1-1; 10 bases map to TRBD1. Losses at the gene ends were 11 bases for V and 4 bases for J; bases not matched to a gene: 9. The CDR3 loop spans 14 amino acids. The germline V gene encodes CDR1 KGHDR and CDR2 SFDVKD.

As for this clonotype: This may be a read error, as it is one base from a much larger clone. The chain joins TRBV4-1 to TRBJ1-3; D uncertain. The CDR3 length is 14 residues. Looked up from germline, CDR1 is MGHRA and CDR2 is YSYEKL. CDR3 nucleotide sequence: TGCGCCAGCAGCTTTAGCGACGACGGAAACGCCATATATTTT. Its protein product is CASSFSDDGNAIYF.

With respect to this clonotype: This sequence may be a read error, since a much larger clone differs from it by one base. The genes are TRBV3-1 and TRBJ2-7, with D unresolved. The V gene's germline CDR1 is LGHDT and CDR2 YNNKEL (reference sequence). The CDR3 consists of 13 residues. CDR3 nucleotide sequence: TGTGCCAGCAGCCATAGGAGTCTCTACGAGCAGCACTTC. Protein: CASSHRSLYEQHF.